This TCR beta chain was sequenced for a study of beta chain features in type 1 diabetes. Whole-study context: The patient and healthy donor groups were comparable for age, gender and cell yields. General observations from the study: These data did not resolve whether HLA type affects TCRB rearrangement. There was a moderate but significant shortening of TCRB CDR3s in all four CD4+ subsets of Type 1 diabetes patients. Relative to healthy donors, patients appeared to have naive, central memory and Treg TCRB repertoires that were more similar. PCR might favor shorter templates, equally in patients and controls.

CDR1 is SGHTA, CDR2 FQGNSA, per germline. Between the trimmed V and J ends, which lost 4 bases and 0 bases, there was a span of 8 bases. The CDR3 consists of 14 residues. The entirety of the isolated RNA underwent reverse transcription, so expressed TCRB transcripts were sequenced. TCRdb's table, derived via immunoSEQ multiplex PCR, lists solely in-frame clones and lacks some. This table has more than 550,000 clones, more than 13% appearing once. To note about this clone: Its antigen is unidentified.

The sequenced sample consisted of naive CD4+ T cells from blood. V gene TRBV7-2 combines with J gene TRBJ2-3; D unclear. The receptor was derived from a man between 18 and 29 years old with type 1 diabetes. The CDR3 nucleotides read TGTGCCAGCAGCTACGTCACTAGCACAGATACGCAGTATTTT. It encodes CASSYVTSTDTQYF. Complete variable domain (other parts from reference TRBV7-2 and TRBJ2-3): GAGVSQSPSNKVTEKGKDVELRCDPISGHTALYWYRQSLGQGLEFLIYFQGNSAPDKSGLPSDRFSAERTGGSVSTLTIQRTQQEDSAVYLCASSYVTSTDTQYFGPGTRLTVL.